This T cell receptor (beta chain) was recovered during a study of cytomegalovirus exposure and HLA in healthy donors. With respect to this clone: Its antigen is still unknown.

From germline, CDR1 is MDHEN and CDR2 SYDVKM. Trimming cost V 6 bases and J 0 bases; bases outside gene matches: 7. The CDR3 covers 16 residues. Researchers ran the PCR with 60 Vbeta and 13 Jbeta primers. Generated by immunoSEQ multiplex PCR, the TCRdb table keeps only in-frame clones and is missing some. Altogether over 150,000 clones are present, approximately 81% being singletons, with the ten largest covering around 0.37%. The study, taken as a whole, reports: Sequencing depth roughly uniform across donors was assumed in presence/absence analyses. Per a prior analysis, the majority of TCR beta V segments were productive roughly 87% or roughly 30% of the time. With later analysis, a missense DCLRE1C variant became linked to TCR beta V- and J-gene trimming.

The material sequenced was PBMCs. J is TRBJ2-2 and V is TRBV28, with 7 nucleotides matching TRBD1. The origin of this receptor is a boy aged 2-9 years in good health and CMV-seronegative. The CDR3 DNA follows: TGTGCCAGCAGGCCGCGACAGGGTTCGAACACCGGGGAGCTGTTTTTT. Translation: CASRPRQGSNTGELFF.